A selection of T cell receptor beta chains follows, all from one sample in a study of T-cell memory formation after mild COVID-19. From the 5' RACE reads, TCRdb called clonotypes with MiXCR, one entry per CDR3 protein. The table has a few hundred thousand distinct CDR3 sequences, 20% to 25% seen once. The sample comprised PBMCs or a T cell subset sorted from them (not recorded which). The receptors here all came from an adult woman who had mild COVID-19 (a few samples of this study predate the infection). Cell type and time point are not known. The CDR3 runs from the conserved cysteine through the conserved F or W. D genes are given only for firm matches. Expanded clones are given a class, and other clones once, few, many or no size at all.

>TRBV18|-|-|TRBJ2-1
CASSLDSSNEQFF
TGTGCCAGCTCTCTGGACAGCAGCAATGAGCAGTTCTTC
>TRBV30|-|-|TRBJ2-2
CASLGGTGELFF
TGTGCCTCTCTAGGGGGGACCGGGGAGCTGTTTTTT
>TRBV5-1|-|-|TRBJ2-7
CASSELAAYEQYF
TGCGCCAGCAGCGAATTAGCAGCCTACGAGCAGTACTTC
>TRBV4-1|-|TRBD2|TRBJ2-3
CASSQESGGLPDTQYF
TGCGCCAGCAGCCAAGAGAGCGGGGGCCTCCCAGATACGCAGTATTTT
>TRBV7-6|-|TRBD2|TRBJ2-1
CASSRRSAGGPRNEQFF
TGTGCCAGCAGCAGGAGGTCAGCGGGAGGGCCCCGAAATGAGCAGTTCTTC
>TRBV3-1|-|-|TRBJ1-4
CASSQDPSQLFF
TGTGCCAGCAGCCAAGATCCCAGTCAACTGTTTTTT
>TRBV12-3/TRBV12-4|-|-|TRBJ2-1
CASSLLTHEQFF
TGTGCCAGCAGTTTACTTACGCACGAGCAGTTCTTC
>TRBV7-9|many|-|TRBJ2-5
CASSPLGRGPAETQYF
TGTGCCAGCAGCCCTCTTGGGCGGGGGCCCGCAGAGACCCAGTACTTC
>TRBV5-1|few|-|TRBJ2-2
CASSLVFGDVTGELFF
TGCGCCAGCAGCTTGGTGTTTGGGGATGTGACCGGGGAGCTGTTTTTT
>TRBV12-3/TRBV12-4|-|-|TRBJ1-6
CASSSGIYNSPLHF
TGTGCCAGCAGTTCCGGTATCTATAATTCACCCCTCCACTTT
>TRBV11-2|-|TRBD2|TRBJ2-1
CASSLEAGVNEQFF
TGTGCCAGCAGCTTAGAAGCGGGGGTAAATGAGCAGTTCTTC
>TRBV6-8|-|TRBD1|TRBJ1-1
CASSGDREGTEAFF
TGTGCCAGCAGTGGGGACAGGGAAGGCACTGAAGCTTTCTTT
>TRBV5-1|-|-|TRBJ2-3
CASSLPTDGDTQYF
TGCGCCAGCAGCTTGCCGACAGACGGCGATACGCAGTATTTT
>TRBV5-4|-|TRBD1|TRBJ2-7
CASRRGQGYEQYF
TGTGCCAGCAGGCGGGGACAGGGCTACGAGCAGTACTTC
>TRBV27|few|-|TRBJ1-2
CASSPTGQGSYGYTF
TGTGCCAGCAGCCCTACAGGTCAAGGGAGCTATGGCTACACCTTC
>TRBV12-3/TRBV12-4|few|TRBD1|TRBJ2-7
CASSWGQEHEQYF
TGTGCCAGCAGTTGGGGACAGGAGCACGAGCAGTACTTC
>TRBV12-3/TRBV12-4|once|-|TRBJ2-7
CASSLLRGREQYF
TGTGCCAGCAGTTTACTCAGAGGACGCGAGCAGTACTTC
>TRBV6-2/TRBV6-3|-|-|TRBJ2-1
CASSYSALGQFF
TGTGCCAGCAGTTACTCAGCGCTGGGGCAGTTCTTC
>TRBV7-2|few|TRBD2|TRBJ2-1
CASSLTSGPVNEQFF
TGTGCCAGCAGCTTAACTAGCGGGCCCGTTAATGAGCAGTTCTTC
>TRBV7-2|-|-|TRBJ2-3
CASRWGGHVTDTQYF
TGTGCCAGCAGGTGGGGGGGGCATGTCACAGATACGCAGTATTTT
>TRBV10-3|-|TRBD1|TRBJ2-7
CAISVRDSLSNGQYF
TGTGCCATCAGTGTCCGGGACAGCTTGTCGAACGGGCAGTACTTC
>TRBV27|-|-|TRBJ2-1
CASSFLPYNEQFF
TGTGCCAGCAGTTTTTTACCCTACAATGAGCAGTTCTTC
>TRBV19|few|TRBD1|TRBJ1-5
CASSIDNRGNQPQHF
TGTGCCAGTAGTATAGATAACAGGGGAAATCAGCCCCAGCATTTT
>TRBV2|-|-|TRBJ2-3
CARGTGALTDTQYF
TGTGCCAGGGGCACGGGGGCCCTCACAGATACGCAGTATTTT
>TRBV7-8|-|-|TRBJ2-7
CASSLRFSNEQYF
TGTGCCAGCAGCTTAAGGTTTAGTAACGAGCAGTACTTC
>TRBV3-1|-|TRBD2|TRBJ2-5
CASSPFERGGPQYF
TGTGCCAGCAGCCCCTTTGAGCGGGGGGGCCCCCAGTACTTC
>TRBV5-1|few|TRBD1|TRBJ2-1
CASSLWQGAYNEQFF
TGCGCCAGCAGCTTGTGGCAGGGGGCTTACAATGAGCAGTTCTTC
>TRBV18|-|-|TRBJ2-3
CASSPILRGTDTQYF
TGTGCCAGCTCACCAATTTTAAGGGGCACAGATACGCAGTATTTT
>TRBV7-3|-|-|TRBJ2-7
CASSLTPRPAYEQYF
TGTGCCAGCAGCTTAACCCCGCGTCCCGCCTACGAGCAGTACTTC
>TRBV12-3/TRBV12-4|few|TRBD2|TRBJ2-1
CASSFSGRGDEQFF
TGTGCCAGCAGTTTTAGCGGGAGGGGCGATGAGCAGTTCTTC
>TRBV12-3/TRBV12-4|-|TRBD2|TRBJ2-3
CASSPSGGTADTQYF
TGTGCCAGCAGCCCTAGCGGGGGCACTGCAGATACGCAGTATTTT
>TRBV5-1|many|-|TRBJ2-3
CASSLSIIGTDTQYF
TGCGCCAGCAGCTTATCGATAATTGGCACAGATACGCAGTATTTT
>TRBV5-1|many|TRBD2|TRBJ2-1
CASSLSTSGEQFF
TGCGCCAGCAGCTTATCAACTAGCGGCGAGCAGTTCTTC
>TRBV20-1|many|-|TRBJ1-5
CSARENQPQHF
TGCAGTGCTAGAGAAAATCAGCCCCAGCATTTT
>TRBV30|-|-|TRBJ1-6
CAWNSGVPLHF
TGTGCCTGGAATTCGGGGGTGCCCCTCCACTTT
>TRBV12-3/TRBV12-4|-|-|TRBJ2-1
CASSNSDQFF
TGTGCCAGCTCGAATAGCGACCAGTTCTTC
>TRBV15|-|-|TRBJ2-1
CATSIFRGGEQFF
TGTGCCACCAGCATTTTCAGGGGTGGCGAGCAGTTCTTC
>TRBV20-1|many|TRBD2|TRBJ2-1
CSAVIAGGTYNEQFF
TGCAGTGCCGTAATAGCGGGAGGGACCTACAATGAGCAGTTCTTC
>TRBV6-5|-|TRBD1|TRBJ1-6
CASNRQGRHNSPLHF
TGTGCCAGCAACAGACAGGGCCGGCATAATTCACCCCTCCACTTT
>TRBV12-3/TRBV12-4|-|-|TRBJ2-2
CASSPRQVHTGELFF
TGTGCCAGCAGTCCGCGACAAGTCCACACCGGGGAGCTGTTTTTT
>TRBV7-9|few|-|TRBJ2-7
CASSPTDGGAAYEQYF
TGTGCCAGCAGCCCCACTGATGGCGGGGCCGCCTACGAGCAGTACTTC
>TRBV6-1|few|-|TRBJ2-7
CASRRTESTYEQYF
TGTGCCAGCAGACGGACAGAGTCGACCTACGAGCAGTACTTC
>TRBV6-5|-|TRBD1|TRBJ1-1
CASSYFPQGAIPNTEAFF
TGTGCCAGCAGTTATTTTCCCCAGGGGGCTATACCAAACACTGAAGCTTTCTTT
>TRBV20-1|-|-|TRBJ1-2
CSARDGPYGYTF
TGCAGTGCTAGAGATGGTCCCTATGGCTACACCTTC
>TRBV28|-|-|TRBJ1-3
CASSLSAGVISGNTIYF
TGTGCCAGCAGTCTTTCGGCAGGGGTGATTTCTGGAAACACCATATATTTT
>TRBV7-2|many|-|TRBJ2-2
CASSLYLTDPDEELFF
TGTGCCAGCAGCTTATATTTGACAGACCCGGATGAGGAGCTGTTTTTT
>TRBV12-3/TRBV12-4|few|-|TRBJ2-7
CASSQTGLGSSYEQYF
TGTGCCAGCAGCCAGACGGGACTCGGAAGCTCCTACGAGCAGTACTTC